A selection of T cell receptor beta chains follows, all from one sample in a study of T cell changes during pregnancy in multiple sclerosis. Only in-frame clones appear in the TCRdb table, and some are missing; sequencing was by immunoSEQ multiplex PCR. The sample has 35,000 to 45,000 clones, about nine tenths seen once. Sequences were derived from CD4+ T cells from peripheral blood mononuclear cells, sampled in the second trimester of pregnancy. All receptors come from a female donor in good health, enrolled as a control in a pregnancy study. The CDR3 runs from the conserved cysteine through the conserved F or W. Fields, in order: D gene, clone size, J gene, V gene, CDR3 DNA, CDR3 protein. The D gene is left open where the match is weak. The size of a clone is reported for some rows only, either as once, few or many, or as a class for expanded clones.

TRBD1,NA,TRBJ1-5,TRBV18,TGTGCCAGCTCCACAGGGGGGTCTAGCAATCAGCCCCAGCATTTT,CASSTGGSSNQPQHF
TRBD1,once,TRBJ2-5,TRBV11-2,TGTGCCAGCGCCCAGGGGGACAGGGGGCCTGAGACCCAGTACTTC,CASAQGDRGPETQYF
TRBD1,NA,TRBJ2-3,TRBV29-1,TGCAGCGTCCGGACAGGTACAGATACGCAGTATTTT,CSVRTGTDTQYF
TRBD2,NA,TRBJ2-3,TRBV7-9,TGTGCCAGCAGCCCCCTCTGGACGGGGGGGATTACGCAGTGGTATTTT,CASSPLWTGGITQWYF
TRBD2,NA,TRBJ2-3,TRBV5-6,TGTGCCAGCAGCTTGGTTTCGGGAGGGCTAAGCACAGATACGCAGTATTTT,CASSLVSGGLSTDTQYF
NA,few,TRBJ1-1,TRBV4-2,TGTGCCAGCAGCCAAGGGGCCTTGAACACTGAAGCTTTCTTT,CASSQGALNTEAFF
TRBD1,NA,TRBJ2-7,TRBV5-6,TGTGCCAGCAGCCCACTTGGACAGGGGTTCTACGAGCAGTACTTC,CASSPLGQGFYEQYF
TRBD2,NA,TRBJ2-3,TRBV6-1,TGTGCCAGCAGTGCCCAACTAGCGGTAACTAAAGATACGCAGTATTTT,CASSAQLAVTKDTQYF
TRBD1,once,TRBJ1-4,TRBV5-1,TGCGCCAGCAGCTTAGGGCCTACCGGGACAGGGGATGAAAAACTGTTTTTT,CASSLGPTGTGDEKLFF
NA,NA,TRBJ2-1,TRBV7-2,TGTGCCAGCAGCTTACCGGAGGGTTACAATGAGCAGTTCTTC,CASSLPEGYNEQFF
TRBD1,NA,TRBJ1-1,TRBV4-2,TGTGCCAGCAGCCAGGAGACAGGGGAAGCTTTCTTT,CASSQETGEAFF
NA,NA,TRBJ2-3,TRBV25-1,TGTGCCAGCAGTGTCAGGGCTAGCACAGATACGCAGTATTTT,CASSVRASTDTQYF
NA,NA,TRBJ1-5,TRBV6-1,TGTGCCAGCAATACCCAGGGTGGCAGCAATCAGCCCCAGCATTTT,CASNTQGGSNQPQHF
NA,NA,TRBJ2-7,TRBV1,TGCACCAGCAGCCAACCAGGGGTAAGTGGGAGCCTCAATGAGTCCATGGGGTACGAGCAGTACTTC,CTSSQPGVSGSLNESMGYEQYF
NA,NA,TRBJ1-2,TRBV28,TGTGCCAGCAGTTTACTCCCCCTCTACTATGGCTACACCTTC,CASSLLPLYYGYTF
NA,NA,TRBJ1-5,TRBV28,TGTGCCAGCAGTTTACCGGGGAATGAGCCCCAGCATTTT,CASSLPGNEPQHF
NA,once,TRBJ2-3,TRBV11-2,TGTGCCAGCACCCGTGGACTGATGAGCACAGATACGCAGTATTTT,CASTRGLMSTDTQYF
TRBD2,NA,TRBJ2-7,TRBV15,TGTGCCACCAGCAGGGCCGTTGGGACTAGCGGGGGTTTGAAGCAGTACTTC,CATSRAVGTSGGLKQYF
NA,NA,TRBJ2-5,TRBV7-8,TGTGCCAGCAGCTTAGAGTATCTAGTAGAGACCCAGTACTTC,CASSLEYLVETQYF
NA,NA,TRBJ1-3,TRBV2,TGTGCCAGCCAGCAGGGGTTCTCAGGAAACACCATATATTTT,CASQQGFSGNTIYF
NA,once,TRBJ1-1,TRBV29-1,TGCAGCGTAGCCGGGAGGCTGAACACTGAAGCTTTCTTT,CSVAGRLNTEAFF
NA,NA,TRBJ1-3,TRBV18,TGTGCCAGCTCTCAACAGGGTACTGGAAACACCATATATTTT,CASSQQGTGNTIYF
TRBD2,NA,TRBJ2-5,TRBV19,TGTGCCAGTAGTATCGGGACTACGCCGGAGACCCAGTACTTC,CASSIGTTPETQYF
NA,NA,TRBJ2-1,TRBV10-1,TGCGCCAGCTGCCGGGGGTACAATGAGCAGTTCTTC,CASCRGYNEQFF
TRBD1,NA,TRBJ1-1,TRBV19,TGTGCCAGTAGTCCGTGGACAGGGGCGAGGGTCGACCCTGAAGCTTTCTTT,CASSPWTGARVDPEAFF
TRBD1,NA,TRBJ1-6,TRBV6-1,TGTGCCAGCAGTGAAGCTGGACAGGGTTCATCACCCCTCCACTTT,CASSEAGQGSSPLHF
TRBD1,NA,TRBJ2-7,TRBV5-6,TGTGCCAGCAGCCTGGACGGACAGGAACGGACATCCTACGAGCAGTACTTC,CASSLDGQERTSYEQYF
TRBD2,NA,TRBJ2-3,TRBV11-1,TGTGCCAGCAGCCTAGGGACTAACACAGATACGCAGTATTTT,CASSLGTNTDTQYF
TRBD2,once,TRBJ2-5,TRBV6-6,TGTGCCAGCACCCTGACTAGCGGGTCCAGGGGGACCCAGTACTTC,CASTLTSGSRGTQYF